The 27 T cell receptor beta chains in this list originate from one sample, sequenced in a study of blood T cells in healthy people across ages (dated by TCRdb to the mid-2010s). The library was made by 5' RACE. Sequencing used an Illumina HiSeq 2500. A second PCR of roughly 7 to 12 cycles was performed with a sample-barcoded 5' primer and a J-beta primer mix. TCRdb handled the public reads itself, with Q25 trimming in fastp and clone calling in MiXCR, and kept productive beta chains. CDR3 protein sequences are deduplicated, and each keeps its most common genes and DNA. The sample table contains more than 800,000 distinct CDR3 sequences; only one count was recorded for around 30% of them. Approximately 15% of the sample is taken by the ten largest. Sequencing input: blood. The receptor set was obtained from a woman aged 80 or over in good health.

V is TRBV6-2 or TRBV6-3 and J is TRBJ2-7; 11 positions match TRBD1. Germline V lookup: CDR1 MNHEY, CDR2 SVGEGT. J gave up 4 bases and V 6 bases, and 11 bases lay outside the gene matches. This CDR3 is 16 amino acids long. The CDR3 nucleotides read TGTGCCAGCAGAACCATCGTCGGGACAGGGGGTTACGAGCAGTACTTC. It translates to CASRTIVGTGGYEQYF.

This clonotype was found once. This rearrangement joins TRBV20-1 to TRBJ2-3; no definite D call. V gave up 4 bases and J gave up 2 bases, with 10 bases separating them. This CDR3 region has 13 residues. CDR1 and CDR2 from the germline V gene are DFQATT and SNEGSKA (reference sequence). The CDR3 DNA is TGCAGTGCTACAGAGACCCTCACAGATACGCAGTATTTT. Translation gives CSATETLTDTQYF.

The rearrangement uses TRBV5-4 and TRBJ1-6; the D is unclear. The CDR3 is 14 residues long. Germline lookup yields CDR1 SGHNT and CDR2 YYREEE (reference sequence). V was clipped by 0 bases and J by 8 bases, with 9 bases between them. This CDR3 is CASSLVGMDSPLHF. The DNA of the CDR3 is TGTGCCAGCAGCTTGGTAGGGATGGATTCACCCCTCCACTTT.

This clonotype was observed at least ten times. This rearrangement joins TRBV21-1 to TRBJ2-7; TRBD1, the table's D call, was not compared with the DNA. TRBV21-1 is marked as a pseudogene. The length of the CDR3 is 15 residues. CDR3 DNA sequence: TGTGCCAGCAACACGGGGCCAGGGGTCTCCTACGAGCAGTACTTC. Encoded protein: CASNTGPGVSYEQYF.

This clonotype has ten or more counts. The J gene is TRBJ2-3, the V gene TRBV7-9; 7 bases fit TRBD2. Germline CDR1 SEHNR, CDR2 FQNEAQ (reference sequence). The CDR3 is 15 amino acids. Losses at the gene ends were 7 bases for V and 0 bases for J; bases not matched to a gene: 7. CDR3 coding DNA: TGTGCCAGCAACCTGAGGCGGGGGAGCACAGATACGCAGTATTTT. This translates into CASNLRRGSTDTQYF. Looking up the rest from reference TRBV7-9 and TRBJ2-3 gives the full variable domain: DTGVSQNPRHKITKRGQNVTFRCDPISEHNRLYWYRQTLGQGPEFLTYFQNEAQLEKSRLLSDRFSAERPKGSFSTLEIQRTEQGDSAMYLCASNLRRGSTDTQYFGPGTRLTVL.

This clonotype was observed a handful of times. V usage is TRBV30 and J usage is TRBJ2-3, with 9 bases fitting TRBD2. With 2 bases clipped from V and 5 bases from J, the junction kept 14 bases outside the gene matches. The CDR3 consists of 17 residues. CDR1 GTSNPN and CDR2 SVGIG come from the germline V gene (reference sequence). CDR3 region: CAWSRVKASGAGDTQYF. In DNA form, the CDR3 reads TGTGCCTGGAGTAGGGTGAAGGCTAGCGGGGCAGGAGATACGCAGTATTTT.

Turning to this clonotype: Possible read error: a much larger clone is one base away. The chain joins TRBV20-1 to TRBJ2-7, with 8 bases lining up with TRBD2. Germline loops: CDR1 DFQATT, CDR2 SNEGSKA (reference sequence). Trimming at V came to 7 bases and at J to 7 bases, leaving 9 bases not matched to a gene. The length of the CDR3 is 12 residues. The CDR3 DNA reads as TGCAGTGTCACCACGGGGGGGAATGAGCAGTACTTC. As protein: CSVTTGGNEQYF.

The V and J genes are TRBV7-2 and TRBJ2-5; 7 nucleotides line up with TRBD2. V lost 8 bases and J lost 3; bases outside the gene matches: 9. The CDR3 runs 14 residues. Germline assignment: CDR1 SGHTA and CDR2 FQGNSA. CDR3 nucleotides: TGTGCCAGCGCCAGGACTAGAGACAAAGAGACCCAGTACTTC. Translated, it gives CASARTRDKETQYF.

The sample holds many counts of this clonotype. CDR3 DNA: TGTGCCAGCAGCTTACTCCAGGGGCAGGGGGGCTACACCTTC. This sequence encodes CASSLLQGQGGYTF. This chain joins TRBV7-9 and TRBJ1-2, with a possible D match to TRBD1 (6 bases). CDR1 is SEHNR, CDR2 FQNEAQ, per germline (reference sequence). Trimming removed 2 bases at V and 8 bases at J, with 15 bases between. This CDR3 contains 14 residues.

In this sample, this clonotype turned up many times. CDR3 DNA: TGTGCCACCTCGACCCGCCCCACAGATACGCAGTATTTT. This translates into CATSTRPTDTQYF. V gene TRBV9 combines with J gene TRBJ2-3; D remains unclear. Germline CDR1 reads SGDLS; CDR2 reads YYNGEE. The CDR3 sequence is 13 residues long. Trimming took 9 bases from V and 2 from J, leaving 13 bases between them.

This clonotype was seen many times. The chain is built from TRBV10-3 and TRBJ2-7; 8 bases line up with TRBD1. The V gene's germline CDR1 is ENHRY and CDR2 SYGVKD. V shed 3 bases and J 0 bases; nucleotides not matched to a gene: 4. CDR3 length: 15 residues. CDR3 residues: CAISDGTGSSYEQYF. The CDR3 bases are TGTGCCATCAGTGACGGGACAGGCAGCTCCTACGAGCAGTACTTC.

The chain links TRBV29-1 to TRBJ2-1; 7 positions agree with TRBD2. Germline values: CDR1 SQVTM, CDR2 ANQGSEA. V was pared by 1 base and J by 3 bases, with 3 bases of the junction left unmatched. CDR3 length: 14 amino acids. CDR3 nucleotide sequence: TGCAGCGTTGAAGCTAGCGGTTACTACAATGAGCAGTTCTTC. As protein: CSVEASGYYNEQFF.

This clonotype was recorded at least ten times. The rearrangement uses TRBV5-1 and TRBJ1-2; D uncertain. Trimming removed 0 bases at V and 3 bases at J, with 9 bases between. The V gene's germline CDR1 is SGHRS and CDR2 YFSETQ. This CDR3 comprises 14 residues. The CDR3, as DNA: TGCGCCAGCAGCTTGGCCGGAGGGCACTATGGCTACACCTTC. Translated: CASSLAGGHYGYTF.

This clonotype was counted only a few times. V is TRBV5-1 and J is TRBJ2-7; 11 nucleotides align to TRBD1. The germline V gene has CDR1 SGHRS and CDR2 YFSETQ. V lost 3 bases and J lost 3; bases outside the gene matches: 5. The CDR3 spans 15 residues. Here the CDR3 DNA reads TGCGCCAGCAGCTCCTGGGACAGGGGGGTCTACGAGCAGTACTTC. Translation: CASSSWDRGVYEQYF.

This clonotype was seen only once. The rearrangement uses TRBV20-1 and TRBJ2-6; TRBD1 matches at 8 bases. This CDR3 has 15 residues. Germline V gives CDR1 DFQATT, CDR2 SNEGSKA (reference sequence). The CDR3 loop reads CNARGPGSGANVLTF. For the CDR3, the DNA is TGCAATGCCAGGGGGCCTGGCTCTGGGGCCAACGTCCTGACTTTC.

This clonotype was detected ten times or more. V usage is TRBV6-6 and J usage is TRBJ1-5; D gene uncertain. Trimming removed 0 bases at V and 0 bases at J, with 12 bases between. The CDR3 is 17 amino acids. Germline CDR1 reads MNHNY; CDR2 reads SVGAGI (reference sequence). CDR3 in DNA: TGTGCCAGCAGTTACTCGGAACAAACCTATAGCAATCAGCCCCAGCATTTT. Its translation: CASSYSEQTYSNQPQHF.

This clonotype was seen ten or more times. J is TRBJ2-3 and V is TRBV12-3 or TRBV12-4; 9 nucleotides match TRBD2. Germline trimming cut 2 bases from V and 9 bases from J; bases unmatched to any gene: 15. The CDR3 has 17 amino acids. This chain's CDR3 is CASSLRVAGVPFSTQYF. CDR3 nucleotide sequence: TGTGCCAGCAGTTTACGGGTAGCGGGGGTTCCCTTCTCCACGCAGTATTTT.

This clonotype has more than one count but fewer than ten. CDR3 nucleotide sequence: TGTGCCAGCAGTTACTCGAGAGGCGGGGGGGGGCAGCCCCAGCATTTT. Its protein is CASSYSRGGGGQPQHF. This chain joins TRBV6-2 or TRBV6-3 and TRBJ1-5; D is possibly TRBD1 (5 bases). V was trimmed by 0 bases and J by 7 bases, leaving 16 bases between them. This CDR3 comprises 16 residues. The germline V gene has CDR1 MNHEY and CDR2 SVGEGT.

This clonotype appeared many times. The chain employs TRBV6-2 or TRBV6-3 and TRBJ1-5, with a weak D call TRBD1 (6 bases). From germline, CDR1 is MNHEY and CDR2 SVGEGT. The CDR3 sequence is 14 residues long. V lost 8 bases to trimming and J lost 1 base, with 12 bases between them. The CDR3 protein is CASDDRSSNQPQHF. The CDR3 DNA reads as TGTGCCAGCGACGACAGGTCGAGCAATCAGCCCCAGCATTTT.

The table lists this clonotype with many counts. The chain employs TRBV12-3 or TRBV12-4 and TRBJ1-5; tentative D call: TRBD1 (6 bases). Trimming took 5 bases from V and 6 from J, leaving 14 bases between them. There are 14 residues in the CDR3. The CDR3 sequence: CASSIYRDGQPQHF. The DNA for the CDR3 is TGTGCCAGCAGTATTTACAGGGACGGTCAGCCCCAGCATTTT.

This rearrangement joins TRBV5-5 to TRBJ1-5; D perhaps matches TRBD1 (5 bases). The V end lost 0 bases, the J end lost 5 bases, and 15 bases lay between the germline ends. The CDR3 has 16 residues. From germline, CDR1 is SGHKS and CDR2 YYEKEE (reference sequence). CDR3 coding DNA: TGTGCCAGCAGCTTGGAATTTGGGACTGTACATCAGCCCCAGCATTTT. This translates into CASSLEFGTVHQPQHF.

The rearrangement links TRBV20-1 to TRBJ1-5; D uncertain. V shed 6 bases and J shed 6 bases, with 18 bases lying between them. CDR1 and CDR2 (germline): DFQATT, SNEGSKA (reference sequence). This CDR3 comprises 14 residues. In DNA form, the CDR3 reads TGCAGTGCCGAAGAAGGGTTAATGGGTCAGCCCCAGCATTTT. It codes for CSAEEGLMGQPQHF.

This clonotype was observed many times. The rearrangement links TRBV7-6 to TRBJ2-5; maybe TRBD1 (6 bases). The CDR3 is made up of 14 amino acids. The germline gives CDR1 SGHVS, CDR2 FNYEAQ. The V end lost 5 bases, the J end lost 4 bases, and 14 bases lay between the germline ends. The CDR3: CASSPPGHRETQYF. In nucleotides, the CDR3 is TGTGCCAGCAGCCCCCCGGGACACAGAGAGACCCAGTACTTC.

This clonotype showed up just a few times. This clone may be a read error of a much larger clone one base away. This rearrangement joins TRBV7-2 to TRBJ2-5; unclear D gene. Trimming removed 5 bases from V and 4 bases from J, with 14 bases in between. The germline V gene has CDR1 SGHTA and CDR2 FQGNSA. The CDR3 has 14 residues. CDR3 in DNA: TGTGCCAGCAGCCGTCACGGGTCACGAGAGACCCAGTACTTC. It is translated as CASSRHGSRETQYF.

This clonotype was seen at least ten times. J is TRBJ2-5 and V is TRBV20-1, with a weak D call TRBD1 (6 bases). Germline CDR1 DFQATT, CDR2 SNEGSKA (reference sequence). V was trimmed by 5 bases and J by 1 base, leaving 17 bases between them. The CDR3 covers 15 residues. The CDR3 loop reads CSASPDTGSQETQYF. The CDR3 DNA is TGCAGTGCTTCCCCAGACACAGGGTCCCAAGAGACCCAGTACTTC.

This clonotype was detected a few times. The chain carries TRBV11-3 and TRBJ1-6; D is ambiguous. V lost 3 bases to trimming and J lost 10 bases, with 7 bases between them. Germline V lookup: CDR1 SGHNT, CDR2 YENEEA. The CDR3 is 12 residues long. The CDR3 is CASSFRLSPLHF. The DNA of the CDR3 is TGTGCCAGCAGCTTTCGTTTATCACCCCTCCACTTT.

This clonotype was seen a handful of times. V is TRBV18 and J is TRBJ1-2; perhaps TRBD1 as D (6 bases). The CDR3 spans 13 residues. Germline V CDR1 and CDR2: KGHSH, LQKENI. With 4 bases removed from V and 8 bases from J, the gap between germline ends came to 14 bases. The chain's CDR3 is CASSQQGEKGYTF. CDR3 sequence (DNA): TGTGCCAGCTCACAACAGGGTGAGAAAGGCTACACCTTC.